This TCR beta chain was captured by sequencing in a study of blood T cells in healthy people across ages. A second roughly 6 to 12 cycle PCR used barcoded and J-beta primers. The authors tagged each cDNA molecule using a template-switch adaptor with 12 random nucleotides. MiXCR, run by TCRdb on the 5' RACE reads, gives a single entry per CDR3 protein. The sample lists about 1.6 million distinct CDR3 sequences; roughly 30% were seen once. Isolation of PBMCs gave at least 7 million cells per sample. Comments on this clonotype: As yet, its antigen is unknown.

V lost 6 bases and J 0 bases, leaving 15 bases between the germline ends. This CDR3 region has 17 residues. The germline gives CDR1 MNHNS, CDR2 SASEGT. Study results and limitations: Observed TCR beta diversity per million T cells went down as age went up. This fall followed a roughly linear course with age. The study found TCR beta diversity correlated strongly with naive T cell percentage.

The TCR was taken from a woman aged 25 to 39 in good health. The chain uses TRBV6-1 and TRBJ1-6; TRBD1 might be the D (6 bases). The sample was blood. CDR3 nucleotide sequence: TGTGCCAGCAGCCCATGGGGGACAAACTCCTATAATTCACCCCTCCACTTT. It yields the protein CASSPWGTNSYNSPLHF.